The rows below give T cell receptor beta chains drawn from one sample of a study of graft-versus-host responses after intestinal transplantation. These receptors lack a known antigen. TCRdb's copy holds only in-frame clones and misses some; the assay was immunoSEQ multiplex PCR. The sample lists about 86,000 clones; 88% were seen once. The source material was unstimulated CD4+ T cells sorted from spleen or lymph node cells, sampled before transplant. All receptors derive from a human donor who was the organ donor for an intestinal transplant. Both conserved end residues are part of each CDR3. A D gene is named only where the DNA matches it firmly. Rows may omit the clone size; those that give it use once, few, many or a size class.

TRBD2	-	TRBV19	TRBJ2-1	15	TGTGCCAGTAGTTCTTCCACTAGCGGGCAAAATGAGCAGTTCTTC	CASSSSTSGQNEQFF
-	-	TRBV27	TRBJ2-6	16	TGTGCCAGCTCAAGGGGAGGTATCTCTGGGGCCAACGTCCTGACTTTC	CASSRGGISGANVLTF
TRBD1	-	TRBV18	TRBJ2-2	16	TGTGCCAGCTCTCAAAGGACAGGGGGCTCCACCGGGGAGCTGTTTTTT	CASSQRTGGSTGELFF
-	-	TRBV7-2	TRBJ1-1	13	TGTGCCAGCCGGGGGGGCTTCGTAACTGAAGCTTTCTTT	CASRGGFVTEAFF
-	-	TRBV28	TRBJ1-1	15	TGTGCCAGCAGCGAATATACAGTCATGAACACTGAAGCTTTCTTT	CASSEYTVMNTEAFF
-	-	TRBV27	TRBJ1-1	16	TGTGCCAGCACCCGGGGGGAGGGGACGCTGAACACTGAAGCTTTCTTT	CASTRGEGTLNTEAFF
TRBD2	-	TRBV5-1	TRBJ2-5	19	TGCGCCAGCAGCTTGGAACCTAGCGGGGGCCTGGGTTACCAAGAGACCCAGTACTTC	CASSLEPSGGLGYQETQYF
TRBD1	-	TRBV9	TRBJ2-2	15	TGTGCCAGCAGCGCCGGGACAGCCAACACCGGGGAGCTGTTTTTT	CASSAGTANTGELFF
-	-	TRBV29-1	TRBJ1-4	13	TGCAGCGCCTCCTCGGACTCAGGAGAAAAACTGTTTTTT	CSASSDSGEKLFF
-	-	TRBV29-1	TRBJ2-7	14	TGCAGCGTTGAGTATGGCAGGGGACCCTACGAGCAGTACTTC	CSVEYGRGPYEQYF
-	-	TRBV5-4	TRBJ1-1	16	TGTGCCAGCAGCTTGGCCCCCCCCAGATCATACACTGAAGCTTTCTTT	CASSLAPPRSYTEAFF
-	-	TRBV9	TRBJ1-2	15	TGTGCCAGCAGCCCCAGTCCGGGGACTCACTATGGCTACACCTTC	CASSPSPGTHYGYTF
TRBD2	-	TRBV9	TRBJ2-1	18	TGTGCCAGCAGCGATCCGGGACTAGCGGGCCCTTTGACGAATGAGCAGTTCTTC	CASSDPGLAGPLTNEQFF
TRBD2	-	TRBV5-4	TRBJ2-7	15	TGTGCCAGCAGCTCGACTCTTAGCGGGGATGACGAGCAGTACTTC	CASSSTLSGDDEQYF
-	-	TRBV6-5	TRBJ1-1	15	TGTGCCAGCAGTTACTCCCTGGCGGGAGCGGCTGAAGCTTTCTTT	CASSYSLAGAAEAFF
-	-	TRBV15	TRBJ2-3	14	TGTGCCACCAGCAGTTTTGCGCACACAGATACGCAGTATTTT	CATSSFAHTDTQYF
-	-	TRBV19	TRBJ2-7	13	TGTGCCAGTAGTTTGCGAGGAACTTACGAGCAGTACTTC	CASSLRGTYEQYF
-	-	TRBV11-2	TRBJ1-2	16	TGTGCCAGCAGCCAACCCGAACCGACACCCTTCTATGGCTACACCTTC	CASSQPEPTPFYGYTF
TRBD2	-	TRBV6-5	TRBJ2-4	14	TGTGCCAGCAGTTACGCGGGGGGGCGGAACATTCAGTACTTC	CASSYAGGRNIQYF
-	once	TRBV6-1	TRBJ1-5	15	TGTGCCAGCAGTGAAGGGCAGGGTAAGGGTCAGCCCCAGCATTTT	CASSEGQGKGQPQHF
TRBD1	-	TRBV5-1	TRBJ2-5	14	TGCGCCAGCAGAAGGGACAGAGATCAAGAGACCCAGTACTTC	CASRRDRDQETQYF
-	once	TRBV7-2	TRBJ2-1	15	TGTGCCAGCAGCCCCGGGACTGGCGCCTACAATGAGCAGTTCTTC	CASSPGTGAYNEQFF
-	-	TRBV5-1	TRBJ2-1	13	TGCGCCAGCAGCTTGAATCCGGGTGGCGAGCAGTTCTTC	CASSLNPGGEQFF
TRBD1	-	TRBV29-1	TRBJ2-5	12	TGCAGCGTTGGGGACAGCCAAGAGACCCAGTACTTC	CSVGDSQETQYF
-	-	TRBV29-1	TRBJ2-7	12	TGCAGCGTTGAAGACCCCCCTTACGAGCAGTACTTC	CSVEDPPYEQYF
-	-	TRBV7-2	TRBJ2-7	16	TGTGCCAGCAGCTTAGGTAGACAGGGACTTTCCTACGAGCAGTACTTC	CASSLGRQGLSYEQYF
TRBD1	few	TRBV29-1	TRBJ1-2	14	TGCAGCGTTGTGGTCCTGGGACAGGGAGGCGGCTACACCTTC	CSVVVLGQGGGYTF
-	-	TRBV10-3	TRBJ2-3	16	TGTGCCATCAGTGAGGCAGGGGACGGACTGGGAGATACGCAGTATTTT	CAISEAGDGLGDTQYF
TRBD2	-	TRBV27	TRBJ2-7	15	TGTGCCAGCAGTTTATCCCGGGGGGGCGGCTACGAGCAGTACTTC	CASSLSRGGGYEQYF
TRBD2	-	TRBV5-1	TRBJ2-3	16	TGCGCCAGCAGCTTGACGAGCGGGAGTTTGTTAGATACGCAGTATTTT	CASSLTSGSLLDTQYF
TRBD1	-	TRBV6-1	TRBJ1-1	15	TGTGCCAGCAGTGCCAGGGGGATCATGAACACTGAAGCTTTCTTT	CASSARGIMNTEAFF
TRBD2	-	TRBV4-1	TRBJ2-3	17	TGCGCCAGCAGCCAAGATCCTGGGGGGGGGAGGACAGATACGCAGTATTTT	CASSQDPGGGRTDTQYF
-	-	TRBV7-3	TRBJ2-5	15	TGTGCCAGCAGCTTAGGGCCGGGGTTCTTCGAGACCCAGTACTTC	CASSLGPGFFETQYF
-	-	TRBV5-1	TRBJ2-1	15	TGCGCCAGCGCCCCCTTTGGAGGGGGGGACAATGAGCAGTTCTTC	CASAPFGGGDNEQFF
TRBD2	-	TRBV10-3	TRBJ2-7	14	TGTGCCACCAGTAGCGGGAGGGGTTCCTACGAGCAGTACTTC	CATSSGRGSYEQYF
TRBD1	-	TRBV19	TRBJ2-6	17	TGTGCCAGTGGGGACCGGGACAGGGGCGCCGGGGCCAACGTCCTGACTTTC	CASGDRDRGAGANVLTF
-	-	TRBV7-2	TRBJ2-1	15	TGTGCCAGCAGCATCGGACAGCGCCTTCTATTTGAGCAGTTCTTC	CASSIGQRLLFEQFF
TRBD1	-	TRBV5-4	TRBJ2-2	16	TGTGCCAGCAGCTTGCCGACGACAGGGTTATCCGGGGAGCTGTTTTTT	CASSLPTTGLSGELFF
-	-	TRBV18	TRBJ1-1	13	TGTGCCAGCTCGAAAACGGGGGGAACTGAAGCTTTCTTT	CASSKTGGTEAFF
-	-	TRBV2	TRBJ1-6	17	TGTGCCAGCAGTACGAGGCGAGGGGGTTCCTATAATTCACCCCTCCACTTT	CASSTRRGGSYNSPLHF